This TCR beta chain derives from a study of cytomegalovirus exposure and HLA in healthy donors. For the study at large: Earlier, 95 million to 120 million unique TCR beta sequences were recovered from roughly 180 million T cells by an analysis.

Study outcomes and limitations: Investigators reported some 150 TCR beta chains as tied to cytomegalovirus. Specificity for CMV antigens was confirmed in vitro for a few of the CMV-associated chains. Fewer N-insertions (relative to the approximately 670-donor mean) were reportedly seen in an Asian-associated ancestry cluster in a later analysis.

Germline loops: CDR1 SNHLY, CDR2 FYNNEI. The CDR3 is made up of 17 amino acids. V gave up 5 bases and J gave up 3 bases; unmatched junction bases: 10. The PCR ran on 60 Vbeta and 13 Jbeta primers. Assay: immunoSEQ multiplex PCR; the TCRdb copy retains only in-frame clones and omits some. The top ten hold 2% to 2.5% of the sample, which has under 200,000 clones, about 79% seen once. Comments on this clone: Its antigen is as yet unknown.

The sequenced material came from PBMCs. This receptor was identified in a woman between 50 and 59 years old in good health and CMV-seronegative. The rearrangement links TRBV2 to TRBJ1-3; 10 bases fit TRBD1. The DNA of the CDR3 is TGTGCCAGCAGTTCAGACTCCGGGACAGGGGATGGAAACACCATATATTTT. Translation gives CASSSDSGTGDGNTIYF.